This passage covers 8 T cell receptor beta chains from one sample sequenced in a study of siplizumab effects on memory and regulatory T cells. The table came from immunoSEQ multiplex PCR; TCRdb's copy has only in-frame clones and leaves some out. The table has about 50,000 clones, approximately 93% seen once. The sequenced material came from CD8+ T cells sorted from blood. These TCRs come from a human donor in good health.

V usage is TRBV11-3 and J usage is TRBJ2-1; D may be TRBD2 (5 bases). Germline V gene lookup returns CDR1 SGHNT and CDR2 YENEEA. CDR3 size: 16 residues. The V and J ends lost 3 bases and 0 bases respectively, with 12 bases between them. The CDR3 nucleotides are TGTGCCAGCAGCTTTGGCGGGTCGAGCTCCTACAATGAGCAGTTCTTC. Protein product: CASSFGGSSSYNEQFF.

This chain joins TRBV13 and TRBJ2-3; TRBD2 is a possible D gene (5 bases). CDR1 and CDR2 from the germline V gene are PRHDT and FYEKMQ (reference sequence). V was trimmed by 7 bases and J by 0 bases, leaving 11 bases between them. The CDR3 runs 14 residues. The CDR3 region has the DNA TGTGCCAGCAACCTCCCGGGGAGCACAGATACGCAGTATTTT. Translation: CASNLPGSTDTQYF. The full variable domain, in which reference TRBV13 and TRBJ2-3 provide the parts outside the CDR3, is AAGVIQSPRHLIKEKRETATLKCYPIPRHDTVYWYQQGPGQDPQFLISFYEKMQSDKGSIPDRFSAQQFSDYHSELNMSSLELGDSALYFCASNLPGSTDTQYFGPGTRLTVL.

Only a few counts were recorded for this clone. CDR3 bases: TGTGCCAGCAGTTTATTGCCGAACACCGGGGAGCTGTTTTTT. This codes for CASSLLPNTGELFF. The genes are TRBV27 and TRBJ2-2; D is uncertain. The germline V gene has CDR1 MNHEY and CDR2 SMNVEV (reference sequence). Trimming took 1 base from V and 0 from J, leaving 3 bases between them. This CDR3 contains 14 residues.

The chain has TRBV5-4 and TRBJ1-6; D is possibly TRBD1 (5 bases). V was trimmed by 2 bases and J by 8 bases, leaving 11 bases between them. The CDR3 contains 14 residues. Per germline, CDR1 SGHNT and CDR2 YYREEE (reference sequence). CDR3 in amino acids: CASSFLLGDSPLHF. CDR3 nucleotides: TGTGCCAGCAGCTTTCTATTGGGGGATTCACCCCTCCACTTT.

The J gene is TRBJ2-7, the V gene TRBV19, with 9 bases identical to TRBD2. The CDR3 is 14 residues long. V lost 5 bases to trimming and J lost 2 bases; unmatched junction nucleotides: 4. Germline V CDR1 and CDR2: LNHDA, SQIVND (reference sequence). The DNA for the CDR3 is TGTGCCAGTAGTGTAATAGCGGGAGCCTACGAGCAGTACTTC. It encodes CASSVIAGAYEQYF.

This sequence joins TRBV7-9 and TRBJ2-7; TRBD1 aligns across 8 bases. In germline, CDR1 is SEHNR, CDR2 FQNEAQ (reference sequence). The CDR3 covers 14 residues. V trimming: 5 bases; J trimming: 5 bases; junction bases outside the gene matches: 8. The CDR3 region is CASSPPGQGDEQYF. The CDR3 nucleotides are TGTGCCAGCAGCCCCCCCGGACAGGGCGACGAGCAGTACTTC.

The rearrangement uses TRBV6-5 and TRBJ1-2; D gene uncertain. Germline values: CDR1 MNHEY, CDR2 SVGAGI. Deletions cut 5 bases from V and 4 bases from J, with 11 bases between. CDR3 length equals 13 residues. CDR3 DNA: TGTGCCAGCAGTCCTGACGGACGCTATGGCTACACCTTC. This gives the protein CASSPDGRYGYTF.

The chain has TRBV5-1 and TRBJ2-1; TRBD2 matches at 11 bases. CDR1 and CDR2 (germline): SGHRS, YFSETQ. With 2 bases clipped from V and 4 bases from J, the junction kept 5 bases outside the gene matches. This CDR3 is 16 amino acids long. CDR3 amino acids: CASSFELAGAYNEQFF. The CDR3 DNA is TGCGCCAGCAGCTTTGAACTAGCGGGAGCGTACAATGAGCAGTTCTTC.